These 27 T cell receptor beta chains came from one sample sequenced in a study of blood T cell repertoires in COVID-19. Assay: immunoSEQ multiplex PCR; the TCRdb copy retains only in-frame clones and omits some. The repertoire holds about 230,000 clones, with about 79% as singletons. The sequencing sample was made of peripheral blood. The source of these receptors is a woman between 40 and 55 years old who had recovered from COVID-19.

This rearrangement joins TRBV9 to TRBJ1-1; D ambiguous. V lost 6 bases and J 4 bases, leaving 16 bases between the germline ends. Germline CDR1 SGDLS, CDR2 YYNGEE. The CDR3 has 14 amino acids. The CDR3 DNA is TGTGCCAGCACCGTCGGGGTTGAGGGCACTGAAGCTTTCTTT. Amino acids: CASTVGVEGTEAFF. Filled out from reference TRBV9 and TRBJ1-1, the complete variable domain reads DSGVTQTPKHLITATGQRVTLRCSPRSGDLSVYWYQQSLDQGLQFLIQYYNGEERAKGNILERFSAQQFPDLHSELNLSSLELGDSALYFCASTVGVEGTEAFFGQGTRLTVV.

The chain joins TRBV3-1 (or the pseudogene TRBV3-2) to TRBJ2-7; D perhaps matches TRBD2 (6 bases). Germline V CDR1 and CDR2: LGHDT, YNNKEL (reference sequence). This CDR3 has 13 amino acids. Trimming shortened V by 5 bases and J by 12 bases, and 20 bases separated the two germline ends. The CDR3 region has the DNA TGTGCCAGCAGCTCTTCCCAGGCGGAGGGTCGGTACTTC. This codes for CASSSSQAEGRYF.

CDR3: CASSNLGQDTYQPQHF. The CDR3 bases are TGTGCCAGTAGTAACTTGGGACAGGACACTTATCAGCCCCAGCATTTT. The V call is TRBV19, the J call TRBJ1-5, with 8 bases identical to TRBD1. The CDR3 is 16 amino acids. J gave up 5 bases and V 4 bases, and 10 bases lay outside the gene matches. Germline V gene data show CDR1 as LNHDA and CDR2 as SQIVND (reference sequence).

This chain uses TRBV2 with TRBJ2-3, with D maybe TRBD2 (6 bases). Germline V gene lookup returns CDR1 SNHLY and CDR2 FYNNEI. CDR3 length equals 13 residues. V was shortened by 8 bases and J by 4 bases, with 13 bases between the two germline ends. CDR3 protein: CASRRGGSDTQYF. The CDR3 DNA reads TGTGCCAGCCGGCGGGGCGGGTCAGATACGCAGTATTTT.

The chain links TRBV6-2 or TRBV6-3 to TRBJ1-5; D is unclear. The CDR3 is 14 amino acids. The V gene lost 5 bases and the J gene lost 0 bases, with 8 bases spanning the gap. Germline CDR1 MNHEY, CDR2 SVGEGT. CDR3 nucleotides: TGTGCCAGCAGTAGAGGTAATAGCAATCAGCCCCAGCATTTT. Protein product: CASSRGNSNQPQHF.

The V gene is TRBV7-6, the J gene TRBJ2-1; 8 bases map to TRBD2. V gave up 4 bases and J gave up 3 bases; unmatched junction bases: 5. This CDR3 has 15 amino acids. The germline gives CDR1 SGHVS, CDR2 FNYEAQ. CDR3 nucleotide sequence: TGTGCCAGCAGCTCCGGGGGGGCGATCTACAATGAGCAGTTCTTC. Its protein is CASSSGGAIYNEQFF. Using reference TRBV7-6 and TRBJ2-1 for the parts outside the CDR3, the full variable domain is GAGVSQSPRYKVTKRGQDVALRCDPISGHVSLYWYRQALGQGPEFLTYFNYEAQQDKSGLPNDRFSAERPEGSISTLTIQRTEQRDSAMYRCASSSGGAIYNEQFFGPGTRLTVL.

The V call is TRBV9, the J call TRBJ2-7, with D tentatively TRBD1 (6 bases). CDR1 and CDR2 from the germline V gene are SGDLS and YYNGEE. The CDR3 is made up of 14 amino acids. Trimming took off 3 bases at V and 0 bases at J, with 10 bases between the two ends. This chain's CDR3 is CASSGRDNSYEQYF. The CDR3 region has the DNA TGTGCCAGCAGCGGACGGGACAACTCCTACGAGCAGTACTTC.

This chain uses TRBV7-2 with TRBJ2-5; 7 bases are shared with TRBD1. Losses at the gene ends were 5 bases for V and 5 bases for J; bases not matched to a gene: 11. The CDR3 is 15 amino acids. Germline V lookup: CDR1 SGHTA, CDR2 FQGNSA. CDR3 sequence reads: CASSPNRDSRETQYF. DNA of the CDR3: TGTGCCAGCAGCCCAAACCGGGACAGCAGGGAGACCCAGTACTTC.

Turning to this clone: Sequence at one end of the junction differs from germline and may be a read error. The V call is TRBV18, the J call TRBJ2-5, with D hard to call. CDR3 size: 13 residues. Germline CDR1 KGHSH, CDR2 LQKENI. The CDR3 sequence is CASSPPSFETQYF. The CDR3 DNA sequence: TGTGCCAGCTCCCCACCGAGTTTCGAGACCCAGTACTTC.

The V gene is TRBV28, the J gene TRBJ1-2; 9 bases align to TRBD1. The length of the CDR3 is 16 residues. After removal of 11 bases from V and 4 bases from J, the junction contained 17 bases not matched to a gene. Germline assignment: CDR1 MDHEN and CDR2 SYDVKM. The CDR3 bases are TGTGCCGCCCAATCCCCCGGAGGACAGGGGCTCTATGGCTACACCTTC. Its protein is CAAQSPGGQGLYGYTF.

V usage is TRBV28 and J usage is TRBJ1-2, with D possibly being TRBD1 (6 bases). Trimming removed 3 bases at V and 3 bases at J, with 14 bases between. Germline CDR1 reads MDHEN; CDR2 reads SYDVKM. The CDR3 length is 15 residues. This CDR3 reads CASSFPRGSDYGYTF. In DNA, the CDR3 is TGTGCCAGCAGTTTCCCCAGGGGAAGTGACTATGGCTACACCTTC.

A note on this clone: The same CDR3 is also encoded by other DNA sequences in this sample. The chain has TRBV6-5 and TRBJ1-5; possibly TRBD1 for D (6 bases). This CDR3 has 13 residues. V lost 2 bases to trimming and J lost 5 bases, with 7 bases between them. Per germline, CDR1 MNHEY and CDR2 SVGAGI. The DNA of the CDR3 is TGTGCCAGCAGTTACGACAGGTATCAGCCCCAGCATTTT. It codes for CASSYDRYQPQHF.

The chain couples TRBV29-1 to TRBJ1-1; 11 bases align to TRBD1. The germline CDR1 and CDR2 sequences are SQVTM and ANQGSEA. The V and J ends lost 6 bases and 4 bases, in that order; junction bases with no gene match: 7. This CDR3 comprises 14 residues. CDR3 bases: TGCAGCGTCCTATCCGGGACAGGGGGCACTGAAGCTTTCTTT. It specifies CSVLSGTGGTEAFF.

The chain joins TRBV28 to TRBJ2-2, with D unclear. This CDR3 spans 14 amino acids. V lost 5 bases to trimming and J lost 1 base, with 8 bases between them. CDR1 MDHEN and CDR2 SYDVKM come from the germline V gene. The CDR3 region has the DNA TGTGCCAGCAGTGCCCCACAGAACACCGGGGAGCTGTTTTTT. Amino acid sequence: CASSAPQNTGELFF.

V gene TRBV14 combines with J gene TRBJ1-1, with 12 positions matching TRBD1. The CDR3 consists of 17 residues. V lost 4 bases and J lost 5; bases outside the gene matches: 11. Germline lookup yields CDR1 SGHDN and CDR2 FVKESK. DNA for the CDR3: TGTGCCAGCAGCCCGCCCCGGGACAGGGGGCGCTTTACTGAAGCTTTCTTT. This translates into CASSPPRDRGRFTEAFF.

The chain links TRBV6-5 to TRBJ1-1; D call uncertain. V dropped 6 bases and J dropped 2 bases, with 13 bases sitting between them. Germline V lookup: CDR1 MNHEY, CDR2 SVGAGI. The CDR3 is made up of 14 amino acids. CDR3 loop: CASRKDQVNTEAFF. In nucleotides, the CDR3 is TGTGCCAGCAGGAAAGATCAGGTCAACACTGAAGCTTTCTTT.

The J gene is TRBJ1-5, the V gene TRBV15; no definite D call. The CDR3 runs 14 residues. In germline, CDR1 is LNHNV, CDR2 YYDKDF (reference sequence). V dropped 4 bases and J dropped 3 bases, with 10 bases sitting between them. Written as DNA, the CDR3 is TGTGCCACCAGCAATAGCTTAATCAATCAGCCCCAGCATTTT. It is translated as CATSNSLINQPQHF.

There are a few counts of this clone. The rearrangement joins TRBV6-6 to TRBJ2-7; 9 bases match TRBD1. Germline lookup yields CDR1 MNHNY and CDR2 SVGAGI (reference sequence). CDR3 length: 15 amino acids. Trimming took 5 bases from V and 5 from J; bases not matched to a gene: 10. The CDR3 sequence: CASSASGQGPHEQYF. In DNA, the CDR3 is TGTGCCAGCAGTGCATCGGGACAGGGTCCCCACGAGCAGTACTTC.

This chain connects TRBV7-2 to TRBJ2-7, with 10 bases lining up with TRBD1. Germline V gene lookup returns CDR1 SGHTA and CDR2 FQGNSA. CDR3 length: 16 amino acids. Unmatched junction bases numbered 9, after V lost 4 bases and J lost 3 bases. The CDR3 nucleotides are TGTGCCAGCAGCTCCTCCGGGACAGGGGTCGTCTACGAGCAGTACTTC. Encoded protein: CASSSSGTGVVYEQYF.

CDR3 bases: TGTGCCAGCAGCTTAGTTAGGGGCGCTAACACAGATACGCAGTATTTT. As protein: CASSLVRGANTDTQYF. The rearrangement links TRBV7-2 to TRBJ2-3, with D perhaps TRBD1 (5 bases). Trimming cost V 1 base and J 2 bases, with 13 bases left between them. Germline CDR1 and CDR2: SGHTA and FQGNSA. The length of the CDR3 is 16 residues. Drawing the rest from reference TRBV7-2 and TRBJ2-3, the complete variable domain is GAGVSQSPSNKVTEKGKDVELRCDPISGHTALYWYRQSLGQGLEFLIYFQGNSAPDKSGLPSDRFSAERTGGSVSTLTIQRTQQEDSAVYLCASSLVRGANTDTQYFGPGTRLTVL.

The chain recombines TRBV7-8 with TRBJ2-3; no clear D. The V end lost 5 bases, the J end lost 4 bases, and 7 bases lay between the germline ends. The CDR3 extends over 12 amino acids. Germline values: CDR1 SGHVS, CDR2 FQNEAQ. The CDR3 spells CASSPRPDTQYF. The CDR3 DNA reads TGTGCCAGCAGCCCCAGGCCAGATACGCAGTATTTT.

The V and J genes are TRBV20-1 and TRBJ1-1; D is perhaps TRBD1 (6 bases). This CDR3 has 13 amino acids. V lost 3 bases and J lost 7, with 15 bases in between. CDR1 is DFQATT, CDR2 SNEGSKA, per germline (reference sequence). The CDR3 loop reads CSASPLTGFEAFF. The CDR3 region has the DNA TGCAGTGCTAGTCCCTTAACAGGGTTTGAAGCTTTCTTT.

In DNA, the CDR3 is TGTGCCACAGGGGACTTCAACACCGGGGAGCTGTTTTTT. This sequence encodes CATGDFNTGELFF. The rearrangement uses TRBV24-1 and TRBJ2-2; D is possibly TRBD2 (6 bases). The CDR3 length is 13 residues. V shed 10 bases and J shed 2 bases, with 10 bases lying between them. Germline V gives CDR1 KGHDR, CDR2 SFDVKD.

The J gene is TRBJ1-5, the V gene TRBV7-9; 10 bases are a match to TRBD1. This CDR3 contains 16 residues. The germline V gene encodes CDR1 SEHNR and CDR2 FQNEAQ (reference sequence). V lost 0 bases to trimming and J lost 6 bases; unmatched junction nucleotides: 5. CDR3 coding DNA: TGTGCCAGCAGCTTAGCGGGCGGGACAGGGGCTCAGCCCCAGCATTTT. Translation gives CASSLAGGTGAQPQHF.

This sequence joins TRBV19 and TRBJ2-5; no reliable D call. Deletions cut 6 bases from V and 2 bases from J, with 19 bases between. The germline CDR1 and CDR2 sequences are LNHDA and SQIVND (reference sequence). This CDR3 contains 16 residues. Here the CDR3 reads CASRYNSGVGQETQYF. In DNA, the CDR3 is TGTGCCAGTAGGTACAACTCGGGTGTTGGGCAAGAGACCCAGTACTTC.

V usage is TRBV15 and J usage is TRBJ2-3, with 7 bases matching TRBD2. The CDR3 runs 11 residues. Looked up from germline, CDR1 is LNHNV and CDR2 is YYDKDF (reference sequence). The trim removed 8 bases at V and 5 bases at J, leaving 1 base unmatched. As DNA, the CDR3 is TGTGCCACCGGGGGGGGAGATACGCAGTATTTT. This gives the protein CATGGGDTQYF.

The chain combines TRBV10-3 with TRBJ1-4, with D possibly being TRBD1 (5 bases). Germline lookup yields CDR1 ENHRY and CDR2 SYGVKD. The CDR3 has 14 amino acids. The V end lost 2 bases, the J end lost 8 bases, and 12 bases lay between the germline ends. In DNA, the CDR3 is TGTGCCATCAGTGAGACAGGTGATAGGGAAAAACTGTTTTTT. Translating it yields CAISETGDREKLFF.